What follows describes a single T cell receptor beta chain. This clonotype was counted only a few times. Its recognized antigen is unknown. No per-base quality is available; no much larger clone lies one base away. Stable Graves' hyperthyroidism was defined as the absence of progression to ophthalmopathy over 18 months of follow-up. Hyperthyroidism patients were aged 18 to 65 years and newly diagnosed, with disease duration of less than 2 months. The study excluded patients with uncontrolled infections, other autoimmune diseases, pregnancy or lactation. Clinical symptoms, serum thyroxine and TRAb, thyroid ultrasound, and orbital computed tomography formed the basis for the diagnoses. Ficoll-Paque density gradient centrifugation was used to isolate PBMCs from 9.5 to 10 ml of fresh peripheral blood. Trizol reagent was used to extract total RNA, and RNA quality was then checked on an Agilent 2100 Bioanalyzer.

These data belong to a study of T cells in Graves' hyperthyroidism and ophthalmopathy (dated by TCRdb to between 2018 and 2021). At the level of the whole study: Peripheral blood was sampled at the time of initial diagnosis, prior to any treatment. After sampling, hyperthyroidism patients received methimazole starting at 30 mg daily, and ophthalmopathy patients received high-dose intravenous methylprednisolone. To identify TCR V-J signatures that set the groups apart, the researchers used a discovery cohort of 90 to 100 patients, made up of 40 to 45 with Graves' ophthalmopathy and 57 with stable Graves' hyperthyroidism. Thyroid tissue and blood T-cell repertoires from more than 5 Graves' hyperthyroidism patients were also compared in the study. An independent validation cohort of around 20 hyperthyroidism patients and about 16 patients who later progressed to ophthalmopathy tested prospective prediction of ophthalmopathy. TCR Vbeta CDR3 sequencing of fewer than 150 peripheral blood samples (approximately 44 ophthalmopathy, about 75 hyperthyroidism and roughly 17 progressor patients) is reported in the paper. The roughly 94 discovery patients were randomly divided into training and test sets at a 7:3 ratio. Results and caveats for the whole study, not just this receptor: Most expanded thyroid clonotypes (frequency above 0.001) were also detected in blood, a finding suggesting that blood repertoires may reflect thyroid immune responses. Sample size was not statistically predetermined, and investigators were not blinded to group allocation. In cross-validation, a model built on a 13 V-J signature told ophthalmopathy apart from stable hyperthyroidism with about 90% sensitivity and 81% to 82% specificity, and in testing the same model reached 80%/75%. In validation, the model predicted progression to ophthalmopathy with approximately 71% sensitivity and roughly 72% specificity, a median of around 6.6 months before onset.

TCR beta CDR3 regions were amplified from RNA transcripts. The TCR CDR3 was subjected to a first round of RT-PCR using the HTBI primer set and the Qiagen OneStep RT-PCR kit. Libraries were constructed in a second round of multiplex PCR, after which size selection and purification were performed. Libraries were sequenced paired-end with 100 bp reads on an Illumina HiSeq2000. The study's processing was this. SOAPnuke was used to process the raw data, removing reads that contained adapters or uncalled bases, had a mean Phred below 15, or lacked an exact match to the constant primer or identifier. High-quality paired reads were merged with COPE v1.2.5, and unique nucleotide sequences were defined as clonotypes. MiTCR v1.1 was used to align clonotypes to the IMGT TRBV, TRBD and TRBJ reference segments. Analysis was restricted to V-J combinations with a frequency above 0.0001, which covered 98% to 99.2% of repertoires. A TCS score was defined as the ratio between F50 (clonal expansion) and ExV (chaos), using BLOSUM62-based TCRdist between CDR3 peptides within each V-J. Welch's t-statistics and random forest reduced 450 to 600 V-J features to under 15, which were used in a naive Bayes classifier (R e1071). Using fastp trimming at Q25 and MiXCR clonotype assembly, TCRdb reanalyzed the public sequencing data and kept in-frame beta chains. Each entry merges the rows of one CDR3 protein and shows their most common DNA and genes. TCRdb, not the original authors, processed these V and J calls. The sample yields roughly 700,000 distinct CDR3 sequences; 15% to 20% were counted once. 15% of the sample is held by the ten biggest clonotypes.

From cysteine to phenylalanine, the CDR3 is 14 amino acids long. Kept here is only the CDR3 DNA, which spans 42 bases and is read in frame from base 1. V and J are trimmed by 6 bases and 2 bases, and the gene matches miss 4 bases of the junction. The germline V gene yields MNHEY for CDR1 and SVGEGT for CDR2. The source of this sequence is a man in his fifties with Graves' hyperthyroidism. Rearrangement joined TRBV6-2 or TRBV6-3 to TRBJ2-1; TRBD2 aligns with 7 central bases. The sequencing sample was made of blood. This receptor has the CDR3 CASRRGSAYNEQFF. The nucleotide sequence is given as TGTGCCAGCAGACGCGGGAGTGCCTACAATGAGCAGTTCTTC.